Below, one T cell receptor beta chain is given with its context. Its cognate antigen is unknown. The data derive from a study of OX40 agonist ivuxolimab in advanced cancers. For the study at large: It was ivuxolimab, an agonistic anti-OX40 (CD134) antibody, that patients were treated with. The study gave patients intravenous ivuxolimab at 0.01 to 10 mg/kg every 2 weeks. Two cutaneous melanoma patients and one hepatocellular carcinoma patient, three in all, had partial responses.

Study-level findings and limits: Mean expanded clone counts were higher in CD8+ than CD4+ T cells.

Profiled with immunoSEQ multiplex PCR; TCRdb holds only in-frame clones, not every one. Found here are 70,000 to 80,000 clones, about 89% of them singletons; the top ten hold 0.3% to 0.45%. This sequence was found in an adult with an advanced solid tumor such as melanoma, head and neck, liver or kidney cancer. The sequenced sample was CD4+ or CD8+ T cells sorted from blood, obtained in a trial of the OX40 agonist ivuxolimab.

CDR3 in DNA: TGTGCCAGCAGTCCCGGGACAGGGTTTTATGGGACCCAGTACTTC. Encoded protein: CASSPGTGFYGTQYF. The rearrangement uses TRBV6-5 and TRBJ2-5; 9 bases map to TRBD1. V lost 5 bases to trimming and J lost 7 bases; unmatched junction nucleotides: 11. This CDR3 contains 15 residues. CDR1 and CDR2 (germline): MNHEY, SVGAGI.